The 21 T cell receptor beta chains below come from one sample, sequenced in a study of CD8+CD57+ T cells in acquired aplastic anemia. The template for TCR beta VDJ and CDR3 sequence profiling was genomic DNA. TCRdb used MiXCR to reprocess the reads, holding one entry per CDR3 protein. The table includes about half a million distinct CDR3 sequences, approximately 32% detected once. CD8+CD57+ cell expansion, shown by flow cytometry, had occurred in the patients selected for sequencing. Material: sorted CD4+, CD8+, or CD8+CD57+ T cells (not recorded which) from PBMCs. The receptor source for this set is a human donor with aplastic anemia.

The chain employs TRBV6-5 and TRBJ1-1; unclear D gene. Trimming took off 6 bases at V and 1 base at J, with 15 bases between the two ends. CDR1 is MNHEY, CDR2 SVGAGI, per germline. This CDR3 comprises 15 residues. The CDR3 is CASRKTRLRNTEAFF. CDR3 sequence (DNA): TGTGCCAGCAGAAAGACCCGGCTCCGGAACACTGAAGCTTTCTTT.

The rearrangement joins TRBV19 to TRBJ1-5; D gene unclear. The germline V gene encodes CDR1 LNHDA and CDR2 SQIVND (reference sequence). Trimming removed 4 bases from V and 1 base from J, with 8 bases in between. This CDR3 has 14 residues. The CDR3 DNA follows: TGTGCCAGTAGTACCCTACAAAGCAATCAGCCCCAGCATTTT. Its translation is CASSTLQSNQPQHF.

This clonotype has a count of ten or more. This chain joins TRBV9 and TRBJ2-1; the D is unclear. V lost 3 bases and J 4 bases, leaving 8 bases between the germline ends. Germline CDR1 reads SGDLS; CDR2 reads YYNGEE. This CDR3 has 13 residues. The CDR3 is CASSADGYNEQFF. Written as DNA, the CDR3 is TGTGCCAGCAGCGCCGACGGTTACAATGAGCAGTTCTTC.

This clonotype was observed a handful of times. The chain has TRBV5-6 and TRBJ1-2, with a tentative D call TRBD1 (5 bases). V was pared by 4 bases and J by 4 bases, with 17 bases between. The CDR3 sequence is 15 residues long. Germline V CDR1 and CDR2: SGHDT, YYEEEE. The CDR3 DNA reads TGTGCCAGCAGCAAAGCACGGCAGGGTATCTATGGCTACACCTTC. Protein sequence: CASSKARQGIYGYTF.

To note about this clonotype: Just one base apart from a much larger clone, this may be a read error. Given the absence of the conserved phenylalanine or tryptophan at the CDR3 end, a read error is likely. This rearrangement joins TRBV5-1 to TRBJ1-2; perhaps TRBD1 as D (5 bases). V was shortened by 4 bases and J by 8 bases, with 15 bases between the two germline ends. The CDR3 loop spans 13 amino acids. Germline lookup yields CDR1 SGHRS and CDR2 YFSETQ. CDR3 amino acids: CASSLSGDGGYTI. In DNA, the CDR3 is TGCGCCAGCAGCCTCTCCGGGGACGGGGGCTACACCATC.

Points on this clonotype: The CDR3 end shows no conserved phenylalanine or tryptophan, and so a read error is likely. The gene calls are TRBV7-9 and TRBJ1-5; D gene ambiguous. The CDR3 runs to 14 residues. Germline assignment: CDR1 SEHNR and CDR2 FQNEAQ (reference sequence). With 1 base removed from V and 1 base from J, the gap between germline ends came to 5 bases. The CDR3 region has the DNA TGTGCCAGCAGCTTAGACGGAAGCAATCAGCCCCAGCATCTT. Encoded protein: CASSLDGSNQPQHL.

This clonotype was detected only once. A single base separates this from a much larger clone, so it may be a read error. CDR3 protein: CASSGRGLAGADTQYF. CDR3 in DNA: TGTGCCAGCAGCGGTCGGGGACTAGCGGGAGCAGATACGCAGTATTTT. The rearrangement joins TRBV2 to TRBJ2-3; 14 bases align to TRBD2. The CDR3 has 16 amino acids. The ends lost 6 bases at V and 4 bases at J; junction bases unmatched: 6. The germline V gene encodes CDR1 SNHLY and CDR2 FYNNEI.

The gene calls are TRBV2 and TRBJ1-1; D unclear. Trimming took 5 bases from V and 1 from J, leaving 8 bases between them. This CDR3 is built from 13 residues. Germline CDR1 reads SNHLY; CDR2 reads FYNNEI. This CDR3 is CASSTRKNTEAFF. The CDR3 coding sequence is TGTGCCAGCAGTACCAGGAAGAACACTGAAGCTTTCTTT. Full variable domain (remainder filled in from reference TRBV2 and TRBJ1-1): EPEVTQTPSHQVTQMGQEVILRCVPISNHLYFYWYRQILGQKVEFLVSFYNNEISEKSEIFDDQFSVERPDGSNFTLKIRSTKLEDSAMYFCASSTRKNTEAFFGQGTRLTVV.

The chain has TRBV7-2 and TRBJ2-3; D gene uncertain. V was clipped by 3 bases and J by 4 bases, with 8 bases between them. Germline V gene data show CDR1 as SGHTA and CDR2 as FQGNSA. CDR3 length: 13 amino acids. The CDR3 is CASSLIVPDTQYF. CDR3 coding DNA: TGTGCCAGCAGCTTGATTGTCCCAGATACGCAGTATTTT.

This clonotype has ten or more counts. This chain connects TRBV19 to TRBJ2-7; weak D call: TRBD2 (5 bases). The germline V and J ends were trimmed by 3 bases and 6 bases, with 15 bases remaining between them. The length of the CDR3 is 14 residues. Per germline, CDR1 LNHDA and CDR2 SQIVND (reference sequence). CDR3 nucleotides: TGTGCCAGTAGTATGAGGACTGGCTCATTCGAGCAGTACTTC. Its protein product is CASSMRTGSFEQYF. Full variable domain (missing parts from reference TRBV19 and TRBJ2-7): DGGITQSPKYLFRKEGQNVTLSCEQNLNHDAMYWYRQDPGQGLRLIYYSQIVNDFQKGDIAEGYSVSREKKESFPLTVTSAQKNPTAFYLCASSMRTGSFEQYFGPGTRLTVT.

The chain couples TRBV24-1 to TRBJ1-5; 9 bases fit TRBD1. This CDR3 contains 17 residues. The germline V gene has CDR1 KGHDR and CDR2 SFDVKD. With 2 bases clipped from V and 2 bases from J, the junction kept 6 bases outside the gene matches. This CDR3 reads CATSDSTGQGGNQPQHF. The CDR3, as DNA: TGTGCCACCAGTGATTCAACGGGACAGGGTGGCAATCAGCCCCAGCATTTT.

Details on this clonotype: A read error may be the cause here, since a much bigger clone is one base away. This chain connects TRBV2 to TRBJ1-2, with 8 bases that match TRBD1. The CDR3 is 14 residues long. The germline CDR1 and CDR2 sequences are SNHLY and FYNNEI. CDR3 loop: CACRRQGSIGGYTF. The CDR3 nucleotides are TGTGCCTGCAGGAGACAGGGGTCGATCGGTGGCTACACCTTC.

The V and J genes are TRBV2 and TRBJ2-7, with 7 bases that match TRBD1. With V trimmed by 11 bases and J by 4 bases, 5 bases remained unmatched. The CDR3 loop spans 11 amino acids. Germline CDR1 is SNHLY and CDR2 is FYNNEI. CDR3 in DNA: TGTGCCGACAGGGTTAGATACGAGCAGTACTTC. Translated: CADRVRYEQYF.

The chain carries TRBV28 and TRBJ1-2; the D is unclear. From germline, CDR1 is MDHEN and CDR2 SYDVKM. This CDR3 contains 17 residues. V lost 0 bases and J 2 bases, leaving 16 bases between the germline ends. The CDR3 coding sequence is TGTGCCAGCAGTTTATGGGTAGGCACACCAACGAACTATGGCTACACCTTC. It yields the protein CASSLWVGTPTNYGYTF.

This clonotype was found a few times. The chain is built from TRBV4-2 and TRBJ1-6; D unclear. Germline V gene lookup returns CDR1 LGHNA and CDR2 YNFKEQ. CDR3 length equals 17 residues. The ends were cut back, 0 bases at V and 10 bases at J, with 19 bases in the middle. CDR3 nucleotide sequence: TGTGCCAGCAGCCAAGATCCGCCGGACGCCCCGATCTCACCCCTCCACTTT. It translates to CASSQDPPDAPISPLHF.

This clonotype appeared many times. This chain connects TRBV7-6 to TRBJ2-5; D possibly uses TRBD1 or TRBD2 (5 bases each). Trimming shortened V by 5 bases and J by 3 bases, and 10 bases separated the two germline ends. CDR1 is SGHVS and CDR2 is FNYEAQ in the germline V gene. The CDR3 contains 13 residues. The CDR3 DNA is TGTGCCAGCAGCCCCCTGGGGGAAGAGACCCAGTACTTC. Translated, it gives CASSPLGEETQYF.

This chain uses TRBV30 with TRBJ1-5, with TRBD1 identical over 9 bases. J lost 6 bases, V lost 3 bases, and 15 bases had no gene match. The germline CDR1 and CDR2 sequences are GTSNPN and SVGIG (reference sequence). The length of the CDR3 is 17 residues. The CDR3 DNA reads as TGTGCCTGGAGCCGGGACAGGGTGGGTGTAGCGGTTCAGCCCCAGCATTTT. Its protein is CAWSRDRVGVAVQPQHF.

The rearrangement joins TRBV2 to TRBJ1-3; D not resolved. The CDR3 consists of 12 residues. With 7 bases removed from V and 3 bases from J, the gap between germline ends came to 7 bases. In germline, CDR1 is SNHLY, CDR2 FYNNEI. This CDR3 reads CASNTDGNTIYF. The CDR3 region has the DNA TGTGCCAGCAATACGGATGGAAACACCATATATTTT.

In nucleotides, the CDR3 is TGTGCCAGCAGCGTAGAAGCGGGGGGGCTTTTGAATGAGCAGTTCTTC. Residues: CASSVEAGGLLNEQFF. The chain links TRBV9 to TRBJ2-1, with 10 positions matching TRBD2. The V and J ends lost 0 bases and 7 bases, in that order; junction bases with no gene match: 7. This CDR3 region has 16 residues. Germline loops: CDR1 SGDLS, CDR2 YYNGEE.

To note about this clonotype: A read error is possible here, since a much larger clone lies one base away. V usage is TRBV9 and J usage is TRBJ2-7, with TRBD2 matching 11 bases. CDR1 is SGDLS, CDR2 YYNGEE, per germline. There are 16 residues in the CDR3. DNA of the CDR3: TGTGCCAGCCGCGTAGCCCTACTAGCGGGAGTGGGTGAGCAGTACTTC. Translation gives CASRVALLAGVGEQYF. The full variable domain, rest sourced from reference TRBV9 and TRBJ2-7, is DSGVTQTPKHLITATGQRVTLRCSPRSGDLSVYWYQQSLDQGLQFLIQYYNGEERAKGNILERFSAQQFPDLHSELNLSSLELGDSALYFCASRVALLAGVGEQYFGPGTRLTVT.

V and J are TRBV7-2 and TRBJ1-1, with D perhaps TRBD1 (6 bases). V lost 3 bases, J lost 4 bases, and 15 bases lay in between. Germline V gives CDR1 SGHTA, CDR2 FQGNSA. This CDR3 is built from 15 residues. The CDR3 loop is CASSFTGTPSTEAFF. The CDR3 DNA is TGTGCCAGCAGCTTCACAGGGACCCCGAGCACTGAAGCTTTCTTT.